The rows below give T cell receptor beta chains drawn from one sample of a study of blood T cell repertoires in COVID-19. Using immunoSEQ multiplex PCR, the repertoire was profiled, and TCRdb retains in-frame clones only, with some absent. The sample contains 250,000 to 300,000 clones, over 70% of which appear only once. Material for sequencing was peripheral blood. These receptors were obtained from a man at least 80 years old with acute or convalescent COVID-19. The CDR3 runs from the conserved cysteine through the conserved F or W. A D gene is named only where the DNA matches it firmly. For some rows the clone size is stated as once, few or many, or as a class when expanded; others skip it.

j_call: TRBJ1-4
v_call: TRBV6-5
clone_size: few
d_call: NA
cdr3_nt: TGTGCCAGCAGTTACGGACAGAATGAAAAACTGTTTTTT
cdr3_aa: CASSYGQNEKLFF

j_call: TRBJ1-2
v_call: TRBV5-1
clone_size: NA
d_call: TRBD1
cdr3_nt: TGCGCCAGCAGCCGGGACAGCAACTATGGCTACACCTTC
cdr3_aa: CASSRDSNYGYTF

j_call: TRBJ2-3
v_call: TRBV5-1
clone_size: NA
d_call: TRBD1
cdr3_nt: TGCGCCAGCAGCTATGACCCGGGACAGCTCACAGATACGCAGTATTTT
cdr3_aa: CASSYDPGQLTDTQYF

j_call: TRBJ2-3
v_call: TRBV5-1
clone_size: NA
d_call: NA
cdr3_nt: TGCGCCAGCAGCTTGGGCCAGAGCACAGATACGCAGTATTTT
cdr3_aa: CASSLGQSTDTQYF

j_call: TRBJ2-1
v_call: TRBV20-1
clone_size: NA
d_call: NA
cdr3_nt: TGCAGTGCTAGGGACTTGTATGAGCAGTTCTTC
cdr3_aa: CSARDLYEQFF

j_call: TRBJ2-7
v_call: TRBV24-1
clone_size: once
d_call: TRBD2
cdr3_nt: TGTGCCACCAGTGATAGCGGGATAGTCCCCGAGCAGTACTTC
cdr3_aa: CATSDSGIVPEQYF

j_call: TRBJ1-5
v_call: TRBV9
clone_size: NA
d_call: TRBD1
cdr3_nt: TGTGCCAGCAGCGCGACAGGGCGATATCAGCCCCAGCATTTT
cdr3_aa: CASSATGRYQPQHF

j_call: TRBJ2-1
v_call: TRBV2
clone_size: NA
d_call: TRBD2
cdr3_nt: TGTGCCAGCAGTGAACTCAGCGGGGGGGCCAATGAGCAGTTCTTC
cdr3_aa: CASSELSGGANEQFF

j_call: TRBJ2-7
v_call: TRBV7-3
clone_size: few
d_call: TRBD1
cdr3_nt: TGTGCCAGCAGCCCCGGGACAGGGGACTACGAGCAGTACTTC
cdr3_aa: CASSPGTGDYEQYF

j_call: TRBJ2-1
v_call: TRBV27
clone_size: NA
d_call: NA
cdr3_nt: TGTGCCAGCAGTCCCCCTGGAGCGTTGAACTACAATGAGCAGTTCTTC
cdr3_aa: CASSPPGALNYNEQFF

j_call: TRBJ1-2
v_call: TRBV27
clone_size: NA
d_call: TRBD1
cdr3_nt: TGTGCCAGCAGTCTCCACCCAGGGGGATATGGCTACACCTTC
cdr3_aa: CASSLHPGGYGYTF